The entry below describes one T cell receptor beta chain. Its antigen is unknown. The entry originates in a study of CD8+ T cells in alopecia areata. Study-wide points: Many expanded lesional clones persisted in scalp and blood during tofacitinib treatment.

Reverse transcription of extracted RNA yielded cDNA, which provided the sequencing template. The protocol was immunoSEQ multiplex PCR, while the TCRdb copy is restricted to in-frame clones and leaves out a portion. This sample carries 90,000 to 120,000 clones, about four fifths of them seen once, and the ten largest clones take around a quarter. This CDR3 is built from 13 residues. V shed 3 bases, J shed 8 bases, and the junction held 5 bases outside the gene matches. From germline, CDR1 is SQVTM and CDR2 ANQGSEA. Treatment in this sample: oral pan-JAK inhibitor, 5-10 mg twice daily. This chain uses TRBV29-1 with TRBJ2-3; 10 bases match TRBD1. The sample in question was CD8+ T cells sorted from blood, obtained at week 24, from a patient treated with tofacitinib. This receptor was taken from a human donor with alopecia areata. The CDR3 DNA is TGCAGCGTTGAGGACAGGGGGATAGGTACGCAGTATTTT. Its translation is CSVEDRGIGTQYF.